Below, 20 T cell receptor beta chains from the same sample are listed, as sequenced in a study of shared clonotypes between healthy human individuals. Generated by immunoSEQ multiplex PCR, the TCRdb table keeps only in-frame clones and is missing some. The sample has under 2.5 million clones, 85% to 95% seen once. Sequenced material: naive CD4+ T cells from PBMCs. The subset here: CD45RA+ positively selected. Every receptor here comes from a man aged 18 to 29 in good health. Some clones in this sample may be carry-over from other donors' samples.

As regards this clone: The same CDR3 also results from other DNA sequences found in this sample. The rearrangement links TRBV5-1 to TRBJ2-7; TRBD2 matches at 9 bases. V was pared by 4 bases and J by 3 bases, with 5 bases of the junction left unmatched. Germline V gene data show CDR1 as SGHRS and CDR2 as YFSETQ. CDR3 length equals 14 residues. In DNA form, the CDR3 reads TGCGCCAGCAGCCTGACTAGCGGCAACTACGAGCAGTACTTC. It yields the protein CASSLTSGNYEQYF.

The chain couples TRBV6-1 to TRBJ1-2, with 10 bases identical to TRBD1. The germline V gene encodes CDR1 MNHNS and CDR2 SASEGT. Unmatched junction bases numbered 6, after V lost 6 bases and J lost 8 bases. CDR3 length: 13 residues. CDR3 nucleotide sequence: TGTGCCAGCAGCCTAGGGACAGGGGTCGGCTACACCTTC. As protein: CASSLGTGVGYTF.

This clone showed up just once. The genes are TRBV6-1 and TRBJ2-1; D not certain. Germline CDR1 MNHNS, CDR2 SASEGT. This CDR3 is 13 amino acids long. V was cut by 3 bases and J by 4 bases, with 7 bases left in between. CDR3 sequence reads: CASSDEVYNEQFF. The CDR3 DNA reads TGTGCCAGCAGTGACGAAGTTTACAATGAGCAGTTCTTC.

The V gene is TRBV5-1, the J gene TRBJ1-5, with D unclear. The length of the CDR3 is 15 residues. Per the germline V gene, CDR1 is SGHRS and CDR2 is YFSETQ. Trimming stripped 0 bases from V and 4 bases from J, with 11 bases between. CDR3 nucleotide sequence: TGCGCCAGCAGCTTGGGGGGTCGGGGTAATCAGCCCCAGCATTTT. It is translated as CASSLGGRGNQPQHF.

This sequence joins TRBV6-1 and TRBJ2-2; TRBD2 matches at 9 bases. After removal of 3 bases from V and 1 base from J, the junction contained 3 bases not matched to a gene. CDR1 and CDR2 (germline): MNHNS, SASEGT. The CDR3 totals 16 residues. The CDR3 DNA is TGTGCCAGCAGTGACCCTAGCGGGAAGAACACCGGGGAGCTGTTTTTT. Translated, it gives CASSDPSGKNTGELFF.

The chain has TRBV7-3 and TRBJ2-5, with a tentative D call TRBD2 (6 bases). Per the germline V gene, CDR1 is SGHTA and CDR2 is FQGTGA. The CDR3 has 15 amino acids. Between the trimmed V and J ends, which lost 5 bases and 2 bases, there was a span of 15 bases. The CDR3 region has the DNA TGTGCCAGCAGCCTAAGGGGACTTTCACAAGAGACCCAGTACTTC. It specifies CASSLRGLSQETQYF.

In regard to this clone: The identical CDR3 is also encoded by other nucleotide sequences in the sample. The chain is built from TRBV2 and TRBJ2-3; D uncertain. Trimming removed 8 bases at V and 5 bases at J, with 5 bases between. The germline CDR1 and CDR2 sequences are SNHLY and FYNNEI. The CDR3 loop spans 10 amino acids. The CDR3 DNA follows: TGTGCCAGCTCAGAAGATACGCAGTATTTT. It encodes CASSEDTQYF.

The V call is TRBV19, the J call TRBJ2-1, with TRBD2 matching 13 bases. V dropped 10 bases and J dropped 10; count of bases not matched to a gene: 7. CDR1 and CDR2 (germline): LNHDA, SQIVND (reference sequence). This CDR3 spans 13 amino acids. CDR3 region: CATGTSGDMEQFF. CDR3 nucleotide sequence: TGTGCCACAGGGACTAGCGGGGACATGGAGCAGTTCTTC.

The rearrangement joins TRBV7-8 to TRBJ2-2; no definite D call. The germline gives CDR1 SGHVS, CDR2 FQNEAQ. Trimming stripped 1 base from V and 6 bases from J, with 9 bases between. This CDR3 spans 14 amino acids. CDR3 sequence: CASSLGSGSGELFF. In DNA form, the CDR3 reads TGTGCCAGCAGCTTAGGGTCGGGCTCCGGGGAGCTGTTTTTT.

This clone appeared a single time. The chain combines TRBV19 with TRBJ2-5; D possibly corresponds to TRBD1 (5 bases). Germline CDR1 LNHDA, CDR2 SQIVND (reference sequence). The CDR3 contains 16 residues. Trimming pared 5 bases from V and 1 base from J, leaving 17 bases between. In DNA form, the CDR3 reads TGTGCCAGTAGTCCACTCAGGACACTAAGCCAAGAGACCCAGTACTTC. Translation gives CASSPLRTLSQETQYF.

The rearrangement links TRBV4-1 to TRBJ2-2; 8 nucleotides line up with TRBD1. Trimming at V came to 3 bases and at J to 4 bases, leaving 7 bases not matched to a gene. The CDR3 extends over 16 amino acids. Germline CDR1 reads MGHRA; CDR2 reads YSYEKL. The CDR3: CASSQQQGAGTGELFF. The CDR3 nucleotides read TGCGCCAGCAGCCAGCAGCAGGGGGCAGGCACCGGGGAGCTGTTTTTT.

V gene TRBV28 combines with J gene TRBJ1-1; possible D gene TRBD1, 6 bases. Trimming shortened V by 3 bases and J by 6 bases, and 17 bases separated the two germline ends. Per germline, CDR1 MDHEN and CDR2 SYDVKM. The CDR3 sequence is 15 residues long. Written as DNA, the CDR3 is TGTGCCAGCAGTTTGGAAGACAGGCTGGGGCCTGAAGCTTTCTTT. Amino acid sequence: CASSLEDRLGPEAFF. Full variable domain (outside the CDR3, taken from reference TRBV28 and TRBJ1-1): DVKVTQSSRYLVKRTGEKVFLECVQDMDHENMFWYRQDPGLGLRLIYFSYDVKMKEKGDIPEGYSVSREKKERFSLILESASTNQTSMYLCASSLEDRLGPEAFFGQGTRLTVV.

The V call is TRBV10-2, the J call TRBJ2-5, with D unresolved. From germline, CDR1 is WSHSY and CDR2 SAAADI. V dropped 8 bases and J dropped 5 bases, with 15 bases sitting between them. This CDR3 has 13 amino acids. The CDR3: CASGRARSETQYF. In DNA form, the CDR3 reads TGCGCCAGCGGACGCGCCCGATCGGAGACCCAGTACTTC.

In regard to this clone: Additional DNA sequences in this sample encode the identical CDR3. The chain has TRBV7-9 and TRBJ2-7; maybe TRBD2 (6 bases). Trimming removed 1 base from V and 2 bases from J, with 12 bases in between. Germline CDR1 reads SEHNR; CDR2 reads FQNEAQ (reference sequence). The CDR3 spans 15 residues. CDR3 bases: TGTGCCAGCAGCTTAGGAGCGGGCCGGGCCTACGAGCAGTACTTC. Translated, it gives CASSLGAGRAYEQYF. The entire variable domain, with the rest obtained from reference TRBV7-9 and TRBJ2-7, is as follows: DTGVSQNPRHKITKRGQNVTFRCDPISEHNRLYWYRQTLGQGPEFLTYFQNEAQLEKSRLLSDRFSAERPKGSFSTLEIQRTEQGDSAMYLCASSLGAGRAYEQYFGPGTRLTVT.

CDR3 DNA sequence: TGTGCCAGCAGCTTAGATCTGGGCACTGAAGCTTTCTTT. This encodes CASSLDLGTEAFF. The chain employs TRBV7-9 and TRBJ1-1; D not resolved. Germline CDR1 SEHNR, CDR2 FQNEAQ (reference sequence). The CDR3 runs to 13 residues. Trimming removed 1 base from V and 4 bases from J, with 7 bases in between.

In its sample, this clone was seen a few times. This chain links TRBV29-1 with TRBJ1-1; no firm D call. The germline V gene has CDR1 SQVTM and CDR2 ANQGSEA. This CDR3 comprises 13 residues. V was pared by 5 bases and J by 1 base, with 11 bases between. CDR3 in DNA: TGCAGCGTTACGGGGAGGGCGAACACTGAAGCTTTCTTT. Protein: CSVTGRANTEAFF.

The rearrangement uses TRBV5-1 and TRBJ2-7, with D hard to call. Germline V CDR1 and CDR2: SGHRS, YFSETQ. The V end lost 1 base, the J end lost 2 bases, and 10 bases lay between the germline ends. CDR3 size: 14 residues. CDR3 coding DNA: TGCGCCAGCAGCTTGCCGGAAACGCCCTACGAGCAGTACTTC. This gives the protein CASSLPETPYEQYF.

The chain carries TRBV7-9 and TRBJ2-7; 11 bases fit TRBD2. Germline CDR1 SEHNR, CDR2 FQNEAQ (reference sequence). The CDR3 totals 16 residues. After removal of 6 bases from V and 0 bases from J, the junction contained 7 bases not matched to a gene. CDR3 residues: CASRRTSGRSSYEQYF. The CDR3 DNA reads TGTGCCAGCAGGAGGACTAGCGGGCGGAGCTCCTACGAGCAGTACTTC.

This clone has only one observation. Written as DNA, the CDR3 is TGTGCCAGCAGCTTCAGAACAGGGGGAGGCACAGATACGCAGTATTTT. It specifies CASSFRTGGGTDTQYF. The chain has TRBV7-9 and TRBJ2-3; TRBD1 aligns across 8 bases. The CDR3 spans 16 residues. In germline, CDR1 is SEHNR, CDR2 FQNEAQ (reference sequence). Trimming removed 3 bases from V and 1 base from J; junction bases left unmatched: 6.

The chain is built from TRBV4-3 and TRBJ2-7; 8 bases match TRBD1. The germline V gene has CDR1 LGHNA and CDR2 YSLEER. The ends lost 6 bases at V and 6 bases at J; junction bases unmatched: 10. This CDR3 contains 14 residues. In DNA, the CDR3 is TGCGCCAGCAGATTCGACAGGGGAAATGGCGAGCAGTACTTC. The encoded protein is CASRFDRGNGEQYF.